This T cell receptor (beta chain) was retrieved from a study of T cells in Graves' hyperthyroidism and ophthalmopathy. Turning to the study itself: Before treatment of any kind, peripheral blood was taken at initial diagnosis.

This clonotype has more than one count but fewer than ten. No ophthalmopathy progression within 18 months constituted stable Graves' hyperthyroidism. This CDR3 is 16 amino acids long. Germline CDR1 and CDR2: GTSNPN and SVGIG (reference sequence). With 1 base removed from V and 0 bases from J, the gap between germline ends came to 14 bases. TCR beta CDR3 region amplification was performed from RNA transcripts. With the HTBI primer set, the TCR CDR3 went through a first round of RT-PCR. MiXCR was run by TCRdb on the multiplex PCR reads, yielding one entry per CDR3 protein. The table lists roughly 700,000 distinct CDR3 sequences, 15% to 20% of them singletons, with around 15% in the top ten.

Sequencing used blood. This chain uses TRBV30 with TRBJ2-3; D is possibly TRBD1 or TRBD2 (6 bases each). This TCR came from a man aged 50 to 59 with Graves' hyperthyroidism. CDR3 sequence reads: CAWSGKEGDSTDTQYF. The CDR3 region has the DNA TGTGCCTGGAGTGGGAAGGAGGGGGATAGCACAGATACGCAGTATTTT.